The 30 T cell receptor beta chains in this list originate from one sample, sequenced in a study of PD-1 and CTLA-4 blockade in melanoma. The data were produced by immunoSEQ multiplex PCR, yet TCRdb's version contains in-frame clones alone and is incomplete. The sample has some 29,000 clones, roughly 89% seen once. The sequenced sample was CD8+ T cells from peripheral blood, obtained before anti-PD-1 treatment. The receptors derive from a human donor with melanoma.

The V gene is TRBV6-2 or TRBV6-3, the J gene TRBJ2-3; 8 positions agree with TRBD1. Germline V gene sequence: CDR1 MNHEY, CDR2 SVGEGT. This CDR3 has 14 amino acids. V was clipped by 2 bases and J by 6 bases; unmatched bases: 4. The CDR3 reads CASSYGTGWDTQYF. The DNA of the CDR3 is TGTGCCAGCAGTTACGGGACAGGCTGGGATACGCAGTATTTT.

The chain carries TRBV6-5 and TRBJ1-4; D is ambiguous. The CDR3 runs 14 residues. The V gene's germline CDR1 is MNHEY and CDR2 SVGAGI. The V end lost 2 bases, the J end lost 4 bases, and 8 bases lay between the germline ends. The CDR3 DNA is TGTGCCAGCAGTTACGCGTCCTATAATGAAAAACTGTTTTTT. This translates into CASSYASYNEKLFF.

This clone was counted once. V and J are TRBV27 and TRBJ2-5, with D uncertain. The length of the CDR3 is 13 residues. The V gene lost 3 bases and the J gene lost 4 bases, with 9 bases spanning the gap. Germline-derived CDR1 and CDR2 are MNHEY and SMNVEV (reference sequence). CDR3 amino acids: CASSFGLGETQYF. As DNA, the CDR3 is TGTGCCAGCAGTTTCGGCCTTGGAGAGACCCAGTACTTC.

The chain uses TRBV2 and TRBJ2-2; no clear D. The CDR3 runs to 12 residues. The V gene lost 11 bases and the J gene lost 0 bases, with 7 bases spanning the gap. CDR1 is SNHLY and CDR2 is FYNNEI in the germline V gene. CDR3 nucleotide sequence: TGTGCCTCCCCCGCGAACACCGGGGAGCTGTTTTTT. Protein product: CASPANTGELFF.

This sequence joins TRBV19 and TRBJ2-5; 11 bases map to TRBD1. V was clipped by 3 bases and J by 5 bases; unmatched bases: 5. The CDR3 consists of 15 residues. Germline V lookup: CDR1 LNHDA, CDR2 SQIVND (reference sequence). CDR3 DNA sequence: TGTGCCAGTAGTATTCGGACAGGGGGCCGGGAGACCCAGTACTTC. Protein: CASSIRTGGRETQYF. Drawing the rest from reference TRBV19 and TRBJ2-5, the complete variable domain is DGGITQSPKYLFRKEGQNVTLSCEQNLNHDAMYWYRQDPGQGLRLIYYSQIVNDFQKGDIAEGYSVSREKKESFPLTVTSAQKNPTAFYLCASSIRTGGRETQYFGPGTRLLVL.

The J gene is TRBJ2-7, the V gene TRBV7-8; the D call may be TRBD1 or TRBD2 (6 bases each). Germline V gene lookup returns CDR1 SGHVS and CDR2 FQNEAQ. Trimming stripped 0 bases from V and 3 bases from J, with 21 bases between. This CDR3 is 18 amino acids long. The CDR3 protein is CASSLAEGGIYLIYEQYF. The CDR3, as DNA: TGTGCCAGCAGCTTAGCGGAGGGGGGCATATACCTTATCTACGAGCAGTACTTC.

The J gene is TRBJ1-3, the V gene TRBV9, with a weak D call TRBD1 (5 bases). V lost 3 bases, J lost 2 bases, and 15 bases lay in between. Germline CDR1 is SGDLS and CDR2 is YYNGEE. CDR3 length: 16 residues. CDR3 nucleotide sequence: TGTGCCAGCAGCGCCGAAGGGGAAGAACCTGGAAACACCATATATTTT. Translated: CASSAEGEEPGNTIYF.

This clone was found a few times. CDR3 amino acids: CASTAGGIEAFF. CDR3 DNA sequence: TGTGCCAGCACGGCAGGGGGCATTGAAGCTTTCTTT. The chain couples TRBV12-3 or TRBV12-4 to TRBJ1-1, with 8 bases identical to TRBD1. The CDR3 sequence is 12 residues long. V was clipped by 7 bases and J by 7 bases; unmatched bases: 5.

This clone was seen only once. The chain carries TRBV19 and TRBJ2-1, with D perhaps TRBD1 or TRBD2 (5 bases each). The V and J ends lost 9 bases and 4 bases respectively, with 13 bases between them. The CDR3 has 13 residues. Germline assignment: CDR1 LNHDA and CDR2 SQIVND (reference sequence). The chain's CDR3 is CASQPGPYNEQFF. For the CDR3, the DNA is TGTGCCAGCCAACCGGGACCTTACAATGAGCAGTTCTTC.

The chain recombines TRBV20-1 with TRBJ2-7; no firm D call. Trimming shortened V by 5 bases and J by 5 bases, and 4 bases separated the two germline ends. CDR1 is DFQATT, CDR2 SNEGSKA, per germline (reference sequence). This CDR3 has 9 residues. The CDR3 sequence: CSASDEQYF. The CDR3 nucleotides are TGCAGTGCTTCAGACGAGCAGTACTTC.

This clone was counted once. This sequence joins TRBV19 and TRBJ2-7; 7 nucleotides align to TRBD2. The J segment lost 3 bases and the V segment lost 1 base, leaving 9 bases of the junction unmatched. The CDR3 consists of 16 residues. Germline V CDR1 and CDR2: LNHDA, SQIVND (reference sequence). As DNA, the CDR3 is TGTGCCAGTAGTATAGTCACGGCTAGCGGATTCTACGAGCAGTACTTC. Protein: CASSIVTASGFYEQYF.

The J gene is TRBJ2-7, the V gene TRBV7-3; 8 bases line up with TRBD2. Trimming at V came to 6 bases and at J to 4 bases, leaving 5 bases not matched to a gene. The CDR3 runs to 13 residues. The germline V gene has CDR1 SGHTA and CDR2 FQGTGA. The CDR3 sequence is CASRPSGGYEQYF. In DNA, the CDR3 is TGTGCCAGCAGGCCAAGCGGGGGATACGAGCAGTACTTC.

J is TRBJ2-1 and V is TRBV5-1, with TRBD2 matching over 8 bases. Per the germline V gene, CDR1 is SGHRS and CDR2 is YFSETQ. The CDR3 contains 16 residues. V dropped 2 bases and J dropped 6; count of bases not matched to a gene: 10. Written as DNA, the CDR3 is TGCGCCAGCAGCTTCCCTGAGACTAGCGTCTCCAATGAGCAGTTCTTC. Translating gives CASSFPETSVSNEQFF. Supplemented by reference TRBV5-1 and TRBJ2-1, the full variable domain reads KAGVTQTPRYLIKTRGQQVTLSCSPISGHRSVSWYQQTPGQGLQFLFEYFSETQRNKGNFPGRFSGRQFSNSRSEMNVSTLELGDSALYLCASSFPETSVSNEQFFGPGTRLTVL.

The chain recombines TRBV30 with TRBJ2-7; TRBD1 matches at 9 bases. The CDR3 totals 13 residues. Looked up from germline, CDR1 is GTSNPN and CDR2 is SVGIG (reference sequence). With V trimmed by 5 bases and J by 5 bases, 7 bases remained unmatched. The CDR3 is CAWAGTGLNEQYF. The CDR3 nucleotides read TGTGCCTGGGCCGGGACAGGGTTGAACGAGCAGTACTTC.

The chain couples TRBV3-1 (or the pseudogene TRBV3-2) to TRBJ1-1; D not certain. The CDR3 extends over 13 amino acids. V lost 1 base, J lost 5 bases, and 8 bases lay in between. Germline V gene lookup returns CDR1 LGHDT and CDR2 YNNKEL (reference sequence). CDR3 bases: TGTGCCAGCAGCCAAGCCGGGGATACTGAAGCTTTCTTT. It codes for CASSQAGDTEAFF.

The V and J genes are TRBV27 and TRBJ2-7; tentative D call: TRBD1 (6 bases). CDR1 is MNHEY and CDR2 is SMNVEV in the germline V gene (reference sequence). Trimming shortened V by 2 bases and J by 4 bases, and 9 bases separated the two germline ends. The CDR3 is 13 residues long. As DNA, the CDR3 is TGTGCCAGCAGTTTAGACGGACAGTACGAGCAGTACTTC. Protein: CASSLDGQYEQYF.

This clone occurred a few times. The chain employs TRBV29-1 and TRBJ1-1, with D possibly TRBD1 on 5 matching bases. The CDR3 runs 13 residues. V lost 6 bases and J 5 bases, leaving 16 bases between the germline ends. CDR1 is SQVTM, CDR2 ANQGSEA, per germline. CDR3 coding DNA: TGCAGCGTGTTACAGTGGGGCGAAACTGAAGCTTTCTTT. Amino acids: CSVLQWGETEAFF.

This chain links TRBV24-1 with TRBJ1-4; TRBD1 aligns across 9 bases. J gave up 8 bases and V 4 bases, and 16 bases lay outside the gene matches. Per the germline V gene, CDR1 is KGHDR and CDR2 is SFDVKD. The CDR3 is 18 amino acids. The CDR3 spells CATSDPGTGWDEEEKLFF. As DNA, the CDR3 is TGTGCCACCAGTGACCCCGGGACAGGGTGGGACGAGGAAGAAAAACTGTTTTTT.

Details on this clone: An end of the junction does not agree with germline; a read error may underlie this. V usage is TRBV29-1 and J usage is TRBJ2-1, with 13 bases aligning to TRBD2. This CDR3 contains 16 residues. Germline V gene data show CDR1 as SQVTM and CDR2 as ANQGSEA. The CDR3 sequence: CSVEGLAGVPYNEQFF. The CDR3 DNA sequence: TGCAGCGTCGAAGGACTAGCGGGAGTACCCTACAATGAGCAGTTCTTC.

V gene TRBV25-1 combines with J gene TRBJ1-4; D unclear. The length of the CDR3 is 13 residues. Between the trimmed V and J ends, which lost 2 bases and 5 bases, there was a span of 6 bases. Germline CDR1 is MGHDK and CDR2 is SYGVNS. The CDR3 DNA reads TGTGCCAGCAGTGAAGGAGGGAATGAAAAACTGTTTTTT. This codes for CASSEGGNEKLFF.

V is TRBV29-1 and J is TRBJ2-7, with a weak D call TRBD2 (7 bases). The V end was cut by 5 bases, the J end by 6 bases, with 20 bases between. The CDR3 spans 14 residues. Germline V gene data show CDR1 as SQVTM and CDR2 as ANQGSEA. The CDR3 DNA reads as TGCAGCGTTTATAGTTGGGGGGGCTCTGGCGAGCAGTACTTC. Translated, it gives CSVYSWGGSGEQYF.

The chain employs TRBV7-9 and TRBJ1-1; possible D gene TRBD1, 5 bases. Trimming took off 5 bases at V and 6 bases at J, with 22 bases between the two ends. CDR1 SEHNR and CDR2 FQNEAQ come from the germline V gene (reference sequence). The CDR3 runs 16 residues. CDR3 in amino acids: CASSPGPNRLLSEAFF. As DNA, the CDR3 is TGTGCCAGCAGCCCGGGCCCCAACAGGTTACTCTCTGAAGCTTTCTTT.

This CDR3 reads CASSVDLLDGNTIYF. The CDR3 DNA reads TGTGCCAGTAGTGTCGACCTTCTGGATGGAAACACCATATATTTT. The rearrangement links TRBV19 to TRBJ1-3; no definite D call. The germline V gene encodes CDR1 LNHDA and CDR2 SQIVND (reference sequence). V lost 5 bases, J lost 3 bases, and 14 bases lay in between. CDR3 length equals 15 residues.

CDR3: CASSYGGVGAFF. CDR3 nucleotide sequence: TGTGCCAGCAGTTATGGAGGGGTTGGAGCTTTCTTT. V usage is TRBV6-6 and J usage is TRBJ1-1, with a tentative D call TRBD1 (5 bases). V lost 3 bases, J lost 10 bases, and 12 bases lay in between. CDR1 and CDR2 from the germline V gene are MNHNY and SVGAGI (reference sequence). This CDR3 spans 12 amino acids.

J is TRBJ2-7 and V is TRBV4-1, with D unclear. Trimming removed 1 base at V and 1 base at J, with 8 bases between. The CDR3 contains 14 residues. The germline gives CDR1 MGHRA, CDR2 YSYEKL. CDR3 nucleotides: TGCGCCAGCAGCCAAGTGGGAATTTCCTACGAGCAGTACTTC. It yields the protein CASSQVGISYEQYF.

This sequence joins TRBV6-6 and TRBJ2-7; tentatively, D is TRBD1 (6 bases). Germline V gene lookup returns CDR1 MNHNY and CDR2 SVGAGI (reference sequence). Deletions cut 2 bases from V and 6 bases from J, with 11 bases between. CDR3 length: 13 amino acids. CDR3 sequence reads: CASSYPGQSEQYF. CDR3 in DNA: TGTGCCAGCAGTTACCCCGGACAGTCCGAGCAGTACTTC.

The CDR3 protein is CASSLMGVDSPLHF. The CDR3 DNA follows: TGTGCCAGCTCACTCATGGGAGTTGATTCACCCCTCCACTTT. V usage is TRBV18 and J usage is TRBJ1-6; D unclear. Germline V gives CDR1 KGHSH, CDR2 LQKENI. This CDR3 region has 14 residues. V dropped 4 bases and J dropped 8 bases, with 12 bases sitting between them.

This chain uses TRBV5-5 with TRBJ1-5; D perhaps matches TRBD1 (6 bases). Trimming shortened V by 0 bases and J by 11 bases, and 18 bases separated the two germline ends. Germline CDR1 SGHKS, CDR2 YYEKEE (reference sequence). CDR3 length: 15 residues. The CDR3 DNA follows: TGTGCCAGCAGCTTGGGGGACACCGGATTCTGGGCCCAGCATTTT. The encoded protein is CASSLGDTGFWAQHF. The full variable domain, in which reference TRBV5-5 and TRBJ1-5 provide the parts outside the CDR3, is DAGVTQSPTHLIKTRGQQVTLRCSPISGHKSVSWYQQVLGQGPQFIFQYYEKEERGRGNFPDRFSARQFPNYSSELNVNALLLGDSALYLCASSLGDTGFWAQHFGDGTRLSIL.

The chain joins TRBV28 to TRBJ2-3, with unresolved D. CDR3 length: 11 residues. Germline V gives CDR1 MDHEN, CDR2 SYDVKM. V was shortened by 3 bases and J by 3 bases, with 1 base between the two germline ends. CDR3 DNA sequence: TGTGCCAGCAGTTTTACAGATACGCAGTATTTT. Residues: CASSFTDTQYF.

The chain is built from TRBV27 and TRBJ2-3; 8 bases line up with TRBD2. In germline, CDR1 is MNHEY, CDR2 SMNVEV (reference sequence). The CDR3 totals 15 residues. Trimming at V came to 4 bases and at J to 4 bases, leaving 7 bases not matched to a gene. Here the CDR3 DNA reads TGTGCCAGCAGTTATACGGGAGGGCCCCCAGATACGCAGTATTTT. Its translation is CASSYTGGPPDTQYF.